This paragraph reports one T cell receptor (beta chain). A few counts support this clone. The target of this receptor is not known. No quality values exist for individual bases; no much larger clone is one base distant. The data derive from a study of cytomegalovirus exposure and HLA in healthy donors (dated by TCRdb to the late 2010s). For context, the study as a whole: According to a later analysis, the roughly 130 validation repertoires were produced on the same platform as the 666 repertoires of the first cohort. The study combined high-throughput TCR immunosequencing, statistical association of individual TCRs with disease status, and machine learning to predict cytomegalovirus infection status. The study was designed to test whether signatures of past pathogen exposure could be identified by cataloging public T cell receptors. In addition to the first cohort of hundreds of subjects, a separate validation cohort of 100 to 150 different subjects was used. Points the paper makes about the study in general: Across donors, most TCR sequences were observed very rarely, whereas some public TCRs were present in many individuals. In a later analysis, TCRs clustered in the first cohort were found to also tend to co-occur in the roughly 130 validation repertoires, with around 94% of cluster scores above 0. It was suggested by the authors that the approach could potentially be generalized to other disease states and immunological phenotypes. The classifier was reported to diagnose cytomegalovirus status with high specificity and sensitivity in both the original cohort and the validation cohort. A few of the identified cytomegalovirus-associated TCR beta chains were confirmed in vitro to be specific for cytomegalovirus antigens. The study gave a list of 150 to 200 TCR beta chains associated with cytomegalovirus. A later analysis had no HLA typing for the validation cohort, so co-occurrence there was scored across all 120 repertoires.

Donors formed part of the validation cohort, which comprised over a hundred subjects and was distinct from the first cohort of 666 subjects. The library came from the immunoSEQ multiplex PCR assay. Regarding the original processing steps: A statistical classification framework was developed to diagnose cytomegalovirus status using the catalog of TCR beta chain sequences. Not all clones reach the TCRdb copy of this immuneACCESS table, which keeps in-frame sequences only. Checked studies attribute under half of the gap to unresolved V genes and leave the rest unexplained. V, J and clone size reflect that table, while D and trimming were determined from the DNA. This sample holds roughly 100,000 clones; around 84% were observed only once. 20% of the sample rests with the top ten. The junction carries 15 bases between V and J, which are trimmed by 5 bases and 1 base respectively. The CDR3, from cysteine to phenylalanine, totals 15 residues. CDR3 DNA is the only sequence kept; it has 45 bases, read in frame from the first base. CDR1 SGDLS and CDR2 YYNGEE are derived from the germline V gene.

The sample comprised PBMCs. In this chain, TRBV9 is recombined with TRBJ2-5; a weak D assignment points to TRBD1 (6 bases agree). This receptor was obtained from a young man in good health and CMV-seropositive. The bases are TGTGCCAGCAGTCGGGGACAATCCACCCAAGAGACCCAGTACTTC. This sequence encodes CASSRGQSTQETQYF.